The rows below give T cell receptor beta chains drawn from one sample of a study of cytomegalovirus exposure and HLA in healthy donors. This table comes from immunoSEQ multiplex PCR, and its TCRdb copy is limited to in-frame clones, with some not included. The sample holds 150,000 to 200,000 clones; 77% are singletons and the top ten take 1.5% to 2%. What was sequenced was PBMCs. These receptors were collected from a woman in her thirties in good health and CMV-seronegative. CDR3s include the opening cysteine and the closing phenylalanine or tryptophan. Fields, in order: J gene, D gene, V gene, CDR3 length, clone size, CDR3 protein, CDR3 DNA. A D gene is named only where the DNA matches it firmly. Not every row has a clone size; where given, it reads once, few, many or a size class.

j_call: TRBJ1-6; d_call: .; v_call: TRBV4-2; cdr3_length: 16; clone_size: .; cdr3_aa: CASSQDWTEPYSPLHF; cdr3_nt: TGTGCCAGCAGCCAAGACTGGACAGAGCCTTATTCACCCCTCCACTTT
j_call: TRBJ1-1; d_call: TRBD1; v_call: TRBV5-4; cdr3_length: 17; clone_size: few; cdr3_aa: CASSLNYGQGTNTEAFF; cdr3_nt: TGTGCCAGCAGCCTGAATTACGGACAGGGAACGAACACTGAAGCTTTCTTT
j_call: TRBJ2-7; d_call: TRBD1; v_call: TRBV29-1; cdr3_length: 12; clone_size: .; cdr3_aa: CSVTGTAIEQYF; cdr3_nt: TGCAGCGTGACCGGGACAGCAATCGAGCAGTACTTC
j_call: TRBJ2-5; d_call: .; v_call: TRBV5-1; cdr3_length: 15; clone_size: few; cdr3_aa: CASSLGQANQETQYF; cdr3_nt: TGCGCCAGCAGCTTGGGGCAGGCGAATCAAGAGACCCAGTACTTC
j_call: TRBJ2-3; d_call: .; v_call: TRBV15; cdr3_length: 17; clone_size: .; cdr3_aa: CATSRDRWGSLTDTQYF; cdr3_nt: TGTGCCACCAGCAGAGATCGGTGGGGCTCTCTCACAGATACGCAGTATTTT
j_call: TRBJ1-1; d_call: .; v_call: TRBV6-1; cdr3_length: 13; clone_size: once; cdr3_aa: CASSTTANTEAFF; cdr3_nt: TGTGCCAGCAGCACTACGGCGAACACTGAAGCTTTCTTT
j_call: TRBJ1-1; d_call: .; v_call: TRBV19; cdr3_length: 13; clone_size: once; cdr3_aa: CASLPRGNTEAFF; cdr3_nt: TGTGCCAGTCTTCCCCGGGGGAACACTGAAGCTTTCTTT
j_call: TRBJ1-3; d_call: .; v_call: TRBV6-5; cdr3_length: 15; clone_size: few; cdr3_aa: CASRAGGNSGNTIYF; cdr3_nt: TGTGCCAGCAGAGCGGGGGGGAACTCTGGAAACACCATATATTTT
j_call: TRBJ1-2; d_call: .; v_call: TRBV28; cdr3_length: 14; clone_size: once; cdr3_aa: CASSLIQGGYGYTF; cdr3_nt: TGTGCCAGCAGTTTAATCCAGGGAGGCTATGGCTACACCTTC
j_call: TRBJ1-2; d_call: .; v_call: TRBV4-1; cdr3_length: 14; clone_size: .; cdr3_aa: CASSQARGSLGYTF; cdr3_nt: TGCGCCAGCAGCCAAGCACGGGGGTCTCTCGGCTACACCTTC
j_call: TRBJ1-1; d_call: TRBD1; v_call: TRBV4-2; cdr3_length: 14; clone_size: .; cdr3_aa: CASSQGDRNTEAFF; cdr3_nt: TGTGCCAGCAGCCAAGGGGACAGAAACACTGAAGCTTTCTTT
j_call: TRBJ1-1; d_call: TRBD1; v_call: TRBV10-3; cdr3_length: 14; clone_size: .; cdr3_aa: CAISELTGMTEAFF; cdr3_nt: TGTGCCATCAGTGAATTGACAGGGATGACTGAAGCTTTCTTT
j_call: TRBJ2-5; d_call: TRBD1; v_call: TRBV5-5; cdr3_length: 15; clone_size: .; cdr3_aa: CASSNTGTAQETQYF; cdr3_nt: TGTGCCAGCAGCAACACAGGGACAGCCCAAGAGACCCAGTACTTC
j_call: TRBJ2-1; d_call: TRBD1; v_call: TRBV27; cdr3_length: 18; clone_size: few; cdr3_aa: CASSRDRELWSSYNEQFF; cdr3_nt: TGTGCCAGCAGTCGGGACAGAGAGTTGTGGAGCTCCTACAATGAGCAGTTCTTC
j_call: TRBJ1-1; d_call: TRBD1; v_call: TRBV27; cdr3_length: 16; clone_size: .; cdr3_aa: CASSPAGGAGNTEAFF; cdr3_nt: TGTGCCAGCAGCCCCGCAGGGGGCGCGGGAAACACTGAAGCTTTCTTT
j_call: TRBJ2-7; d_call: TRBD2; v_call: TRBV7-6; cdr3_length: 16; clone_size: few; cdr3_aa: CASSAGLAGVVYEQYF; cdr3_nt: TGTGCCAGCAGCGCGGGACTAGCGGGAGTCGTGTACGAGCAGTACTTC
j_call: TRBJ1-1; d_call: .; v_call: TRBV4-1; cdr3_length: 15; clone_size: once; cdr3_aa: CASSRVKASGTEAFF; cdr3_nt: TGCGCCAGCAGCAGAGTTAAGGCCTCGGGCACTGAAGCTTTCTTT
j_call: TRBJ2-1; d_call: TRBD2; v_call: TRBV2; cdr3_length: 14; clone_size: .; cdr3_aa: CASSGGRTYNEQFF; cdr3_nt: TGTGCCAGCAGTGGCGGGAGAACCTACAATGAGCAGTTCTTC
j_call: TRBJ1-3; d_call: .; v_call: TRBV10-3; cdr3_length: 15; clone_size: .; cdr3_aa: CAISESTESGNTIYF; cdr3_nt: TGTGCCATCAGTGAGTCGACAGAGTCTGGAAACACCATATATTTT
j_call: TRBJ1-2; d_call: TRBD1; v_call: TRBV28; cdr3_length: 13; clone_size: .; cdr3_aa: CASSTRQGHGYTF; cdr3_nt: TGTGCCAGCAGTACCAGACAGGGGCATGGCTACACCTTC
j_call: TRBJ1-2; d_call: TRBD1; v_call: TRBV29-1; cdr3_length: 13; clone_size: .; cdr3_aa: CSASRGPGDGYTF; cdr3_nt: TGCAGCGCCAGCAGGGGGCCCGGCGATGGCTACACCTTC
j_call: TRBJ2-7; d_call: TRBD1; v_call: TRBV18; cdr3_length: 14; clone_size: .; cdr3_aa: CASSLRGQPYEQYF; cdr3_nt: TGTGCCAGCTCACTCAGGGGACAGCCCTACGAGCAGTACTTC
j_call: TRBJ2-7; d_call: .; v_call: TRBV4-3; cdr3_length: 14; clone_size: once; cdr3_aa: CASSLEDRDYEQYF; cdr3_nt: TGCGCCAGCAGCCTCGAGGACAGAGACTACGAGCAGTACTTC
j_call: TRBJ2-7; d_call: TRBD1; v_call: TRBV7-9; cdr3_length: 13; clone_size: .; cdr3_aa: CASSKDRGNEQYF; cdr3_nt: TGTGCCAGCAGCAAAGACAGGGGGAACGAGCAGTACTTC
j_call: TRBJ1-1; d_call: .; v_call: TRBV30; cdr3_length: 10; clone_size: .; cdr3_aa: CACRVTEAFF; cdr3_nt: TGTGCCTGCAGGGTCACTGAAGCTTTCTTT
j_call: TRBJ1-6; d_call: TRBD1; v_call: TRBV27; cdr3_length: 18; clone_size: .; cdr3_aa: CASSFHRGSSTYNSPLHF; cdr3_nt: TGTGCCAGCAGTTTCCACAGGGGATCTAGCACCTATAATTCACCCCTCCACTTT
j_call: TRBJ1-5; d_call: .; v_call: TRBV6-1; cdr3_length: 13; clone_size: few; cdr3_aa: CASRTRENQPQHF; cdr3_nt: TGTGCCAGCAGGACTCGAGAGAATCAGCCCCAGCATTTT
j_call: TRBJ2-1; d_call: TRBD2; v_call: TRBV27; cdr3_length: 16; clone_size: few; cdr3_aa: CASSFGLAGAYNEQFF; cdr3_nt: TGTGCCAGCAGTTTTGGCCTAGCGGGAGCCTACAATGAGCAGTTCTTC
j_call: TRBJ2-2; d_call: .; v_call: TRBV4-2; cdr3_length: 18; clone_size: .; cdr3_aa: CASSQRRIAVGNTGELFF; cdr3_nt: TGTGCCAGCAGCCAAAGGAGGATAGCGGTGGGGAACACCGGGGAGCTGTTTTTT
j_call: TRBJ2-3; d_call: .; v_call: TRBV27; cdr3_length: 15; clone_size: .; cdr3_aa: CASSPSSSRGDTQYF; cdr3_nt: TGTGCCAGCAGTCCATCTAGCTCCCGGGGGGATACGCAGTATTTT
j_call: TRBJ2-1; d_call: TRBD1; v_call: TRBV4-2; cdr3_length: 16; clone_size: .; cdr3_aa: CASSQDRRDRVNEQFF; cdr3_nt: TGTGCCAGCAGCCAAGATAGGCGGGACAGGGTAAATGAGCAGTTCTTC
j_call: TRBJ2-4; d_call: .; v_call: TRBV2; cdr3_length: 14; clone_size: few; cdr3_aa: CASSPGLAKNIQYF; cdr3_nt: TGTGCCAGCAGCCCGGGACTAGCCAAAAACATTCAGTACTTC
j_call: TRBJ2-3; d_call: .; v_call: TRBV6-5; cdr3_length: 14; clone_size: .; cdr3_aa: CASSYQTITDTQYF; cdr3_nt: TGTGCCAGCAGTTACCAGACTATCACAGATACGCAGTATTTT
j_call: TRBJ1-2; d_call: TRBD1; v_call: TRBV5-6; cdr3_length: 13; clone_size: .; cdr3_aa: CATTTGVNYGYTF; cdr3_nt: TGTGCCACCACGACAGGGGTTAACTATGGCTACACCTTC
j_call: TRBJ1-3; d_call: .; v_call: TRBV5-1; cdr3_length: 16; clone_size: .; cdr3_aa: CASSPTRDSSGNTIYF; cdr3_nt: TGCGCCAGCAGCCCCACCCGTGACTCCTCTGGAAACACCATATATTTT
j_call: TRBJ1-1; d_call: TRBD1; v_call: TRBV11-1; cdr3_length: 14; clone_size: .; cdr3_aa: CASSLQGRGTEAFF; cdr3_nt: TGTGCCAGCAGCCTACAGGGGAGAGGCACTGAAGCTTTCTTT
j_call: TRBJ1-6; d_call: TRBD1; v_call: TRBV7-9; cdr3_length: 16; clone_size: .; cdr3_aa: CASSLGGTGLSSPLHF; cdr3_nt: TGTGCCAGCAGCTTAGGGGGGACAGGGCTAAGTTCACCCCTCCACTTT
j_call: TRBJ1-2; d_call: .; v_call: TRBV9; cdr3_length: 12; clone_size: .; cdr3_aa: CASSRGEVGYTF; cdr3_nt: TGTGCCAGCAGTCGGGGGGAGGTTGGCTACACCTTC
j_call: TRBJ2-3; d_call: TRBD2; v_call: TRBV7-3; cdr3_length: 13; clone_size: .; cdr3_aa: CASSPGGGFGQYF; cdr3_nt: TGTGCCAGCAGCCCTGGCGGGGGGTTTGGGCAGTATTTT
j_call: TRBJ2-2; d_call: TRBD1; v_call: TRBV2; cdr3_length: 15; clone_size: .; cdr3_aa: CASSVDRGHTGELFF; cdr3_nt: TGTGCCAGCAGTGTTGACAGGGGGCATACCGGGGAGCTGTTTTTT
j_call: TRBJ2-3; d_call: .; v_call: TRBV5-1; cdr3_length: 16; clone_size: .; cdr3_aa: CASSRMKTSPPDTQYF; cdr3_nt: TGCGCCAGCAGTCGAATGAAGACTAGTCCACCAGATACGCAGTATTTT
j_call: TRBJ1-5; d_call: .; v_call: TRBV5-1; cdr3_length: 15; clone_size: .; cdr3_aa: CASTPDGGRNQPQHF; cdr3_nt: TGCGCCAGCACCCCGGACGGAGGGCGTAATCAGCCCCAGCATTTT
j_call: TRBJ2-5; d_call: TRBD2; v_call: TRBV9; cdr3_length: 15; clone_size: .; cdr3_aa: CASSSWREGQETQYF; cdr3_nt: TGTGCCAGCAGCTCGTGGCGGGAGGGCCAAGAGACCCAGTACTTC
j_call: TRBJ2-3; d_call: TRBD2; v_call: TRBV5-8; cdr3_length: 17; clone_size: .; cdr3_aa: CASSSRLSGGAADTQYF; cdr3_nt: TGTGCCAGCAGCTCCCGCCTTAGCGGGGGGGCCGCAGATACGCAGTATTTT
j_call: TRBJ1-5; d_call: .; v_call: TRBV2; cdr3_length: 13; clone_size: .; cdr3_aa: CASSDDSNQPQHF; cdr3_nt: TGTGCCAGCAGTGACGACAGCAATCAGCCTCAGCATTTT
j_call: TRBJ2-5; d_call: .; v_call: TRBV7-2; cdr3_length: 16; clone_size: .; cdr3_aa: CASSLVQGRYQETQYF; cdr3_nt: TGTGCCAGCAGCTTAGTTCAGGGCAGGTACCAAGAGACCCAGTACTTC
j_call: TRBJ1-1; d_call: .; v_call: TRBV7-6; cdr3_length: 16; clone_size: .; cdr3_aa: CASSPNPTHSNTEAFF; cdr3_nt: TGTGCCAGCAGCCCTAACCCGACACACTCAAACACTGAAGCTTTCTTT